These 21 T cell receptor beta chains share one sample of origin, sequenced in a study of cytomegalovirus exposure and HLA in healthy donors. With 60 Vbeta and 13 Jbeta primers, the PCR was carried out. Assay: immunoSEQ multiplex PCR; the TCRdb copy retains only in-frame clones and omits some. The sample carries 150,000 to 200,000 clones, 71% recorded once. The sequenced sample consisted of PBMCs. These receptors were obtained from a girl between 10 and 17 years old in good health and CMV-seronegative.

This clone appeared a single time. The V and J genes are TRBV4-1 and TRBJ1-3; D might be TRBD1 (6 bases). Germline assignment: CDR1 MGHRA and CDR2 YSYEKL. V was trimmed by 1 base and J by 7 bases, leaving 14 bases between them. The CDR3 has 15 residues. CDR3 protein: CASSQGARGGNTIYF. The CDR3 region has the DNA TGCGCCAGCAGCCAAGGTGCCAGGGGAGGGAACACCATATATTTT.

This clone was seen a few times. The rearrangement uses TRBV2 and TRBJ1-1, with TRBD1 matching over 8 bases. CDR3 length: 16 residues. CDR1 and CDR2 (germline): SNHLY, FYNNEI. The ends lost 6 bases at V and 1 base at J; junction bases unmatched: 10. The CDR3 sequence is CASSFDRGKENTEAFF. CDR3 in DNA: TGTGCCAGCAGCTTCGACAGGGGCAAGGAGAACACTGAAGCTTTCTTT. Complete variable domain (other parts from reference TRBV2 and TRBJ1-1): EPEVTQTPSHQVTQMGQEVILRCVPISNHLYFYWYRQILGQKVEFLVSFYNNEISEKSEIFDDQFSVERPDGSNFTLKIRSTKLEDSAMYFCASSFDRGKENTEAFFGQGTRLTVV.

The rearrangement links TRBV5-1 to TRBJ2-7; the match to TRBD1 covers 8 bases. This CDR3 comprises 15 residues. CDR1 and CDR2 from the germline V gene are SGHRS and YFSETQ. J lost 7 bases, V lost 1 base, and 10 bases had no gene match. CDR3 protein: CASSLHPGQVQEQYF. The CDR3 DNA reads TGCGCCAGCAGCTTGCATCCGGGACAGGTACAAGAGCAGTACTTC. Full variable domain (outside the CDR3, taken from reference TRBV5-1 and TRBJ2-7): KAGVTQTPRYLIKTRGQQVTLSCSPISGHRSVSWYQQTPGQGLQFLFEYFSETQRNKGNFPGRFSGRQFSNSRSEMNVSTLELGDSALYLCASSLHPGQVQEQYFGPGTRLTVT.

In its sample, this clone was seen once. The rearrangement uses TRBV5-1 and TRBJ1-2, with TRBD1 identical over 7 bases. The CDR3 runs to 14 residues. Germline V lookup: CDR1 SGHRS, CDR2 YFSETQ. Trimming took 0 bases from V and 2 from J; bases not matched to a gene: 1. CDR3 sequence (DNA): TGCGCCAGCAGCTTGGGGGACAGAAACTATGGCTACACCTTC. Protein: CASSLGDRNYGYTF.

In nucleotides, the CDR3 is TGCGCCAGCAGCTTGGCAACAGGGGACACTGAAGCTTTCTTT. Amino acids: CASSLATGDTEAFF. This chain joins TRBV5-1 and TRBJ1-1; 7 nucleotides align to TRBD1. The CDR3 totals 14 residues. Losses at the gene ends were 0 bases for V and 3 bases for J; bases not matched to a gene: 2. Germline V lookup: CDR1 SGHRS, CDR2 YFSETQ.

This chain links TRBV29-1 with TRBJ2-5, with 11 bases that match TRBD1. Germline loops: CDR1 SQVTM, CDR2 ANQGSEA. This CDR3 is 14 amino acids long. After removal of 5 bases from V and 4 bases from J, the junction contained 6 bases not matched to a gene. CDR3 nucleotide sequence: TGCAGCGTTTCCGGGACAGGGGGAATAGAGACCCAGTACTTC. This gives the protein CSVSGTGGIETQYF.

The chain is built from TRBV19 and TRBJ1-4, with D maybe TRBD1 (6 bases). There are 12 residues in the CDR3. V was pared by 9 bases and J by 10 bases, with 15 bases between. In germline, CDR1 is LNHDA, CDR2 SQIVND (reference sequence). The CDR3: CASRPQGGKLFF. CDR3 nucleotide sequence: TGTGCCAGCCGCCCTCAAGGGGGAAAACTGTTTTTT.

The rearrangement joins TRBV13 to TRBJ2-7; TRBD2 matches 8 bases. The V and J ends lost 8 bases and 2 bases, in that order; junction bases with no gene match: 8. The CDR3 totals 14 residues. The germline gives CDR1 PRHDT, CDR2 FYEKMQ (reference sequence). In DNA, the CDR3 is TGTGCCAGCTCCGGGGGGGCCTACCCCTACGAGCAGTACTTC. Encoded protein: CASSGGAYPYEQYF.

The CDR3 DNA follows: TGTGCCAGCTCACCCCCCGGGACAGGAGGGGGAAATGAAAAACTGTTTTTT. Translating it yields CASSPPGTGGGNEKLFF. The chain recombines TRBV18 with TRBJ1-4; TRBD1 matches 8 bases. Germline V gene sequence: CDR1 KGHSH, CDR2 LQKENI. This CDR3 is built from 17 residues. V trimming: 3 bases; J trimming: 5 bases; junction bases outside the gene matches: 11.

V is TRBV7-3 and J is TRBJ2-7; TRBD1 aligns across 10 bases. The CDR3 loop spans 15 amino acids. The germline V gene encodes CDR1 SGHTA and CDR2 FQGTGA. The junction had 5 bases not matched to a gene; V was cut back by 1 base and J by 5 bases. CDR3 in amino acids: CASSLKGGTGDEQYF. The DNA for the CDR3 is TGTGCCAGCAGCTTAAAGGGGGGGACAGGGGACGAGCAGTACTTC. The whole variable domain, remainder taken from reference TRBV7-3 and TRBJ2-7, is GAGVSQTPSNKVTEKGKYVELRCDPISGHTALYWYRQSLGQGPEFLIYFQGTGAADDSGLPNDRFFAVRPEGSVSTLKIQRTERGDSAVYLCASSLKGGTGDEQYFGPGTRLTVT.

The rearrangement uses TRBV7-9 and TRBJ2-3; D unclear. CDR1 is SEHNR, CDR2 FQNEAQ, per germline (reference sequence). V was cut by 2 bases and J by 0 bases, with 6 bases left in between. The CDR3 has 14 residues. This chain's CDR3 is CASSLLQSTDTQYF. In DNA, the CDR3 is TGTGCCAGCAGCTTACTCCAGAGCACAGATACGCAGTATTTT.

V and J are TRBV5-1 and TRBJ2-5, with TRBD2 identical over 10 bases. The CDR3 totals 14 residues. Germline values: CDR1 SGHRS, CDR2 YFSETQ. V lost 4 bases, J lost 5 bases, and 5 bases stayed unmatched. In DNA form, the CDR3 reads TGCGCCAGCAGCCCTGGAGCGGGGGGGGAGACCCAGTACTTC. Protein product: CASSPGAGGETQYF. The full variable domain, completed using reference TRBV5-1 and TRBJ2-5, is KAGVTQTPRYLIKTRGQQVTLSCSPISGHRSVSWYQQTPGQGLQFLFEYFSETQRNKGNFPGRFSGRQFSNSRSEMNVSTLELGDSALYLCASSPGAGGETQYFGPGTRLLVL.

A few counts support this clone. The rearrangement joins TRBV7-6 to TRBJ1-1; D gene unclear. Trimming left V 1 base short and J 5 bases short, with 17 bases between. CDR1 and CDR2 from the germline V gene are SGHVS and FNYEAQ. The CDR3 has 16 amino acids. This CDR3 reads CASSLDAPGLWTEAFF. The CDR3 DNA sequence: TGTGCCAGCAGCTTAGATGCGCCGGGGTTGTGGACTGAAGCTTTCTTT.

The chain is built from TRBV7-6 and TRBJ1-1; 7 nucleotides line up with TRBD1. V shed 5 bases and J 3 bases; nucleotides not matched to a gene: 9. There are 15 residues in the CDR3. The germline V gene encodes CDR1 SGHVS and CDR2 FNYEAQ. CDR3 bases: TGTGCCAGCAGCCCAGGGGGGCTAAAGGACACTGAAGCTTTCTTT. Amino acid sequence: CASSPGGLKDTEAFF.

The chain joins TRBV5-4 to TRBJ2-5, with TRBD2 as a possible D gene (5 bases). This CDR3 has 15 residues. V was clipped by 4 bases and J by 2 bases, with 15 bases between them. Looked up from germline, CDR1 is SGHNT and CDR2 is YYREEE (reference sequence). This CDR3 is CASSPPGRLQETQYF. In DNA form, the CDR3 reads TGTGCCAGCAGCCCCCCGGGCCGACTACAAGAGACCCAGTACTTC.

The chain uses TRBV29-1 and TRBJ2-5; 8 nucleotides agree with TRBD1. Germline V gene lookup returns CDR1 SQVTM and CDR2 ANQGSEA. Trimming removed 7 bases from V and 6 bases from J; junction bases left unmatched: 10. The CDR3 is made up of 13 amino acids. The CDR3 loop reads CSALQGAKKTQYF. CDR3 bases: TGCAGCGCCCTGCAGGGGGCAAAAAAGACCCAGTACTTC.

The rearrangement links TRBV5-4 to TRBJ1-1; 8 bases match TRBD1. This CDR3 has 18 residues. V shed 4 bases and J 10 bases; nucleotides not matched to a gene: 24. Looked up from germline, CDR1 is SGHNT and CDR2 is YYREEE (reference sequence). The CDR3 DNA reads TGTGCCAGCAGCCCAGATAGACAGGGGAGAGGGGAGGGGAGGGGAGCTTTCTTT. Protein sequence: CASSPDRQGRGEGRGAFF.

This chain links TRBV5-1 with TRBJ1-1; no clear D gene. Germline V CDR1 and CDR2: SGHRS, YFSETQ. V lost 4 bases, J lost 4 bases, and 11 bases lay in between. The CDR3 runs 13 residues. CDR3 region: CASSPAEGTEAFF. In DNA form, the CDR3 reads TGCGCCAGCAGCCCCGCTGAGGGCACTGAAGCTTTCTTT.

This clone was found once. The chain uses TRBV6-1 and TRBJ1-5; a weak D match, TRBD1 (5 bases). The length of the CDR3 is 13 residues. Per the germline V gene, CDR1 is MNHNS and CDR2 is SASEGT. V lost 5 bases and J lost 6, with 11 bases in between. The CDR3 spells CASSPRGGQPQHF. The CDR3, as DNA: TGTGCCAGCAGTCCACGGGGGGGTCAGCCCCAGCATTTT.

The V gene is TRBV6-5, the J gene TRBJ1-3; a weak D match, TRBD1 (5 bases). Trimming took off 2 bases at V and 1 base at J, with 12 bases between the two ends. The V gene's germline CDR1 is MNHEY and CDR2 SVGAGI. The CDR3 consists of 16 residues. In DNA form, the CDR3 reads TGTGCCAGCAGTTACGACAGTCCCCTATCTGGAAACACCATATATTTT. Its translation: CASSYDSPLSGNTIYF.

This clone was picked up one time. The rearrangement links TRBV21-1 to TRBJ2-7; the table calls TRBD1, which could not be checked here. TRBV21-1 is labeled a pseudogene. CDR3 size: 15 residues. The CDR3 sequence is CASSARDRGAYEQYF. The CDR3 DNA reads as TGTGCCAGCAGCGCCCGGGACAGGGGGGCCTACGAGCAGTACTTC.